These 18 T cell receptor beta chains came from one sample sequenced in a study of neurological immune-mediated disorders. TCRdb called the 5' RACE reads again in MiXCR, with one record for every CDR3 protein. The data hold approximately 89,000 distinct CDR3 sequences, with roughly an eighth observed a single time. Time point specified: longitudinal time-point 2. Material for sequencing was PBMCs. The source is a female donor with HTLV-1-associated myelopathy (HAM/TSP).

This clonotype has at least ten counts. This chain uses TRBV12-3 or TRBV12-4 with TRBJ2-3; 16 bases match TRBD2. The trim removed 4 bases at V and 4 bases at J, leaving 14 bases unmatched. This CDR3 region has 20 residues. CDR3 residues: CASSSNPGTSGGAVADTQYF. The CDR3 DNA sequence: TGTGCCAGCAGTTCCAACCCCGGGACTAGCGGGGGGGCTGTAGCAGATACGCAGTATTTT.

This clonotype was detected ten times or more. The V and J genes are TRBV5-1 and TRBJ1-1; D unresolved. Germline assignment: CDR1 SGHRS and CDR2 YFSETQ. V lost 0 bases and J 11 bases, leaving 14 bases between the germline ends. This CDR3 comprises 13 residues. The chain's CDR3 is CASSLENSRGAFF. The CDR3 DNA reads TGCGCCAGCAGCTTGGAGAACTCCCGAGGGGCTTTCTTT.

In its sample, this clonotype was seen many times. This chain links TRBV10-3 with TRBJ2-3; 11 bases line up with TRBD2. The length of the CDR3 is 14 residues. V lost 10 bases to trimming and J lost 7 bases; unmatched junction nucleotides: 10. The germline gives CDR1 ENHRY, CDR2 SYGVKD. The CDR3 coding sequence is TGTGCCACTCAGACTAGCGGGGAACTAAATACGCAGTATTTT. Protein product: CATQTSGELNTQYF.

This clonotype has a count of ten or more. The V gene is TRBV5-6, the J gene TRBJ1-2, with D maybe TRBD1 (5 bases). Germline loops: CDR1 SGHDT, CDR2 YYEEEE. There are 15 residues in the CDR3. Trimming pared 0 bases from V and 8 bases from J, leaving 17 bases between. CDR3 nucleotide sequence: TGTGCCAGCAGCTTGGCCGGACACCCGGGCGGGGGCTACACCTTC. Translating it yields CASSLAGHPGGGYTF.

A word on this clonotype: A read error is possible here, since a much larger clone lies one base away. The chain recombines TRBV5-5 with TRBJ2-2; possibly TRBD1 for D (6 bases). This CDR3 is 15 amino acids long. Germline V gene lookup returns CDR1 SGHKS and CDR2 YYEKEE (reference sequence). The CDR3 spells CVSSLGTSVTGELFF. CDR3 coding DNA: TGTGTCAGCAGCTTGGGGACATCTGTCACCGGGGAGCTGTTTTTT.

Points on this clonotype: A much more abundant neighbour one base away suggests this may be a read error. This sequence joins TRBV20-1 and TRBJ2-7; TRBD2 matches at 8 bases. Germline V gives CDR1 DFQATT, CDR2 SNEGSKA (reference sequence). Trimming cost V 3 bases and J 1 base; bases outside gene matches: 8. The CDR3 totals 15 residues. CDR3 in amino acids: CSARKGTRDSYEQYF. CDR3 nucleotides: TGCAGTGCTAGGAAAGGGACTAGAGATTCCTACGAGCAGTACTTC.

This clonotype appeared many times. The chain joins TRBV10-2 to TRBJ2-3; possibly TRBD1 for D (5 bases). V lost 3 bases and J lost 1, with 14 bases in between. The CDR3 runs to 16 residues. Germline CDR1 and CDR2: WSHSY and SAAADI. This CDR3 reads CASSDDRGGGTDTQYF. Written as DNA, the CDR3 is TGCGCCAGCAGTGACGACAGAGGTGGGGGCACAGATACGCAGTATTTT.

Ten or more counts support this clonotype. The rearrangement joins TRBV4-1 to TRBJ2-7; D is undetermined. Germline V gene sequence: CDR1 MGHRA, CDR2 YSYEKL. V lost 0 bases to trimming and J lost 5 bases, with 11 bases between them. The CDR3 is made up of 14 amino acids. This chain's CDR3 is CASSQDPQSDEQYF. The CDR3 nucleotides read TGCGCCAGCAGCCAAGATCCACAGTCCGACGAGCAGTACTTC.

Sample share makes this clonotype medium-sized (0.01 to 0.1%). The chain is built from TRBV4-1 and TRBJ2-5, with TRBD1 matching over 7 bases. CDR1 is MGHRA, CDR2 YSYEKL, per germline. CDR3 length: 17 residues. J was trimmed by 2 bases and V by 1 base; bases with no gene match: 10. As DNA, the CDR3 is TGCGCCAGCAGCCAAGTCCCGGGACAGCAGATTCAAGAGACCCAGTACTTC. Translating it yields CASSQVPGQQIQETQYF.

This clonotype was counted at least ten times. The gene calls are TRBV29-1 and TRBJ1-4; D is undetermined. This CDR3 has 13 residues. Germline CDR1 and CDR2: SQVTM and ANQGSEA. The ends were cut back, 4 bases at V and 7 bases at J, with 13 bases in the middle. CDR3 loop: CSVARTLSEKLFF. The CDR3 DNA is TGCAGCGTTGCCCGGACCCTGAGTGAAAAACTGTTTTTT.

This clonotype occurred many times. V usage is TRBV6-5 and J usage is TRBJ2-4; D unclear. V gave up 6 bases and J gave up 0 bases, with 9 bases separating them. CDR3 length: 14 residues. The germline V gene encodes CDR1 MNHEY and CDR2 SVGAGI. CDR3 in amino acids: CASRDSVAKNIQYF. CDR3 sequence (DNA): TGTGCCAGCAGGGATTCGGTAGCCAAAAACATTCAGTACTTC.

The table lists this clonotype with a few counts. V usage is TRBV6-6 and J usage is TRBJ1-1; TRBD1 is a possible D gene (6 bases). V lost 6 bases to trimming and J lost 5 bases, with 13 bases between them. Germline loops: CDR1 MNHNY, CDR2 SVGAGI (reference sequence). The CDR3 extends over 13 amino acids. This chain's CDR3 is CASRSTGKTEAFF. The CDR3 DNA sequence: TGTGCCAGCAGATCCACAGGGAAAACTGAAGCTTTCTTT.

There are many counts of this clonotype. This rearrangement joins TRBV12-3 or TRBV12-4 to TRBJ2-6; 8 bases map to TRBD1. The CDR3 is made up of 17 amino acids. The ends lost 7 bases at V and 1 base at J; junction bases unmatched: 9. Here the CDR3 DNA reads TGTGCCAGCACCCAAAGGCAGGGGGCATCTGGGGCCAACGTCCTGACTTTC. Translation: CASTQRQGASGANVLTF.

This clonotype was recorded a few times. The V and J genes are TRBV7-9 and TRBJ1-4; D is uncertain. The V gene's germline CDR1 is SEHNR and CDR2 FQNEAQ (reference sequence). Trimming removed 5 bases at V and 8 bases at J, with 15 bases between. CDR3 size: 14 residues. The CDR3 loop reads CASSPDGAREKLFF. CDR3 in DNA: TGTGCCAGCAGCCCTGACGGCGCTAGGGAAAAACTGTTTTTT.

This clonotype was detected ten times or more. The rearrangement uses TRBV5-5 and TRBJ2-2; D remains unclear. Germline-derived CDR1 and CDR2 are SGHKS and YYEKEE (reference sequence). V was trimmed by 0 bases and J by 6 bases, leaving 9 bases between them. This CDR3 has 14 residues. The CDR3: CASSLDPGPGELFF. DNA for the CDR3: TGTGCCAGCAGCTTGGATCCAGGTCCCGGGGAGCTGTTTTTT.

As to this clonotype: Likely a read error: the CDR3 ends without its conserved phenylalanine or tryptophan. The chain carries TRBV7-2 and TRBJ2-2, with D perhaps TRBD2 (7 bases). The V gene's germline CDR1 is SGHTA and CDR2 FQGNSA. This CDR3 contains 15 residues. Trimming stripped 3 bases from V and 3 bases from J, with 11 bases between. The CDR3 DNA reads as TGTGCCAGCAGCTTGGGGGGGGGCTACACCGGGGAGCTGTTTCTT. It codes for CASSLGGGYTGELFL.

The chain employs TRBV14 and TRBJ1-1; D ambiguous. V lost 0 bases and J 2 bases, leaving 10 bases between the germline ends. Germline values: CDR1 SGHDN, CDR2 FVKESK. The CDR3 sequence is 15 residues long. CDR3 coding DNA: TGTGCCAGCAGCCAAGAAGTGGGAATTAACACTGAAGCTTTCTTT. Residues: CASSQEVGINTEAFF.

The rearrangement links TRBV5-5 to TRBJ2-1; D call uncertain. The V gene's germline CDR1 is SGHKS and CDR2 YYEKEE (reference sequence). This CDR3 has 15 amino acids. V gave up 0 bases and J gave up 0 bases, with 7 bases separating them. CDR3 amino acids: CASSLDGASYNEQFF. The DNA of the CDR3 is TGTGCCAGCAGCTTGGACGGCGCCTCCTACAATGAGCAGTTCTTC. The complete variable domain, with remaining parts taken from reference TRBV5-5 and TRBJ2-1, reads DAGVTQSPTHLIKTRGQQVTLRCSPISGHKSVSWYQQVLGQGPQFIFQYYEKEERGRGNFPDRFSARQFPNYSSELNVNALLLGDSALYLCASSLDGASYNEQFFGPGTRLTVL.